This T cell receptor beta chain was captured in a study of T cell responses to AZD1222 COVID-19 vaccine. J lost 5 bases, V lost 4 bases, and 7 bases had no gene match. The CDR3 length is 15 residues. Germline CDR1 LGHDT, CDR2 YNNKEL (reference sequence). Turning to this clone: What it binds is unknown.

Points from the study as a whole: Of the AZD1222 recipients, only six were seropositive at baseline. No day 14 peak samples; only post-peak repertoires were characterized. Donors were chiefly white British, with a greater number of females, and clonal diversity was perhaps underestimated.

Clones were sequenced by immunoSEQ multiplex PCR, and TCRdb holds only the in-frame ones, with some missing. Among under 200,000 clones listed, about 90% were seen once. The sample was peripheral blood, taken on day 0 of MenACWY control vaccination. The sequence came from an adult in good health. The chain combines TRBV3-1 (or the pseudogene TRBV3-2) with TRBJ2-3; 9 bases are a match to TRBD2. In DNA, the CDR3 is TGTGCCAGCAGCCTACGGGTAGCGGGAGTAGATACGCAGTATTTT. This codes for CASSLRVAGVDTQYF.